Listed below are T cell receptor beta chains from one sample, sequenced in a study of shared T cell receptors in the human thymus. TCRdb's table, derived via immunoSEQ multiplex PCR, lists solely in-frame clones and lacks some. The sample has hundreds of thousands of clones, more than 75% seen once; the top ten hold more than 0.009%. This same sample was also part of a study on human thymus T cells.

The sample taken for sequencing was thymocytes. The receptors here all came from a boy less than two years old with a congenital heart defect. Each CDR3 is given with its conserved first and last residue. The D gene is left open where the match is weak. Size is omitted from some rows. Given values are once, few, many or a class for expanded clones.

-	TRBJ2-4	TRBV19	TRBD1	CASSAAGGLKNIQYF	TGTGCCAGTAGTGCGGCAGGGGGCCTCAAAAACATTCAGTACTTC
-	TRBJ2-5	TRBV7-6	TRBD1	CASSDRPRDRRQETQYF	TGTGCCAGCAGCGATAGACCCCGGGACAGGCGGCAAGAGACCCAGTACTTC
-	TRBJ2-1	TRBV29-1	TRBD2	CSVASRLAGVGNEQFF	TGCAGCGTTGCGTCACGACTAGCGGGAGTGGGGAATGAGCAGTTCTTC
-	TRBJ1-3	TRBV25-1	-	CASSPTTGGNTIYF	TGTGCCAGCAGTCCTACTACAGGGGGAAACACCATATATTTT
-	TRBJ2-7	TRBV28	-	CASTQRGTRGYEQYF	TGTGCCAGCACCCAACGGGGGACCCGTGGGTACGAGCAGTACTTC
-	TRBJ1-1	TRBV7-9	TRBD1	CASSYQTGVGTEAFF	TGTGCCAGCAGCTACCAGACAGGGGTAGGAACTGAAGCTTTCTTT
-	TRBJ1-4	TRBV4-1	-	CASSQDPGGKLFF	TGCGCCAGCAGCCAAGATCCGGGTGGGAAACTGTTTTTT
-	TRBJ2-3	TRBV4-1	TRBD1	CASSQDSNRGRAADTQYF	TGCGCCAGCAGCCAAGACTCAAACAGGGGGCGTGCGGCAGATACGCAGTATTTT
few	TRBJ2-1	TRBV5-4	-	CASSLKINQNEQFF	TGTGCCAGCAGCTTGAAGATTAATCAGAATGAGCAGTTCTTC
once	TRBJ1-2	TRBV28	-	CATQGLDGYTF	TGTGCCACCCAGGGGTTGGATGGCTACACCTTC
-	TRBJ1-2	TRBV10-3	-	CAISLDTGGYTF	TGTGCCATCAGTCTGGACACTGGCGGCTACACCTTC
-	TRBJ2-2	TRBV4-3	-	CASSQEYVATGNTGELFF	TGCGCCAGCAGCCAAGAGTATGTAGCGACAGGGAACACCGGGGAGCTGTTTTTT
-	TRBJ2-5	TRBV4-3	-	CASSQVLAGKETQYF	TGCGCCAGCAGCCAAGTTTTGGCAGGAAAAGAGACCCAGTACTTC
-	TRBJ2-2	TRBV4-3	TRBD2	CASSQDPGAGLAGGEDGELFF	TGCGCCAGCAGCCAAGATCCGGGCGCGGGACTAGCGGGGGGGGAGGACGGGGAGCTGTTTTTT
-	TRBJ2-3	TRBV4-2	-	CASSQSPGWRSTDTQYF	TGTGCCAGCAGCCAAAGCCCAGGGTGGCGGAGCACAGATACGCAGTATTTT
-	TRBJ2-7	TRBV5-1	-	CASSLVSGDSYEQYF	TGCGCCAGCAGCTTGGTGTCAGGGGACTCCTACGAGCAGTACTTC
-	TRBJ2-7	TRBV10-1	-	CASPRQSSYEQYF	TGCGCCAGCCCTCGACAGTCATCCTACGAGCAGTACTTC
-	TRBJ1-6	TRBV11-2	-	CASSLDQGLNSPLHF	TGTGCCAGCAGCTTAGATCAGGGGCTCAATTCACCCCTCCACTTT
few	TRBJ2-2	TRBV2	-	CASSDRGSTGELFF	TGTGCCAGCAGTGACCGGGGATCCACCGGGGAGCTGTTTTTT
-	TRBJ2-7	TRBV29-1	-	CSVGQVAFNEQYF	TGCAGCGTTGGACAGGTAGCTTTCAACGAGCAGTACTTC
-	TRBJ1-1	TRBV7-9	-	CASSLSGVSTEAFF	TGTGCCAGCAGCTTAAGCGGGGTAAGCACTGAAGCTTTCTTT
-	TRBJ1-2	TRBV5-6	TRBD1	CASSTGQDNYGYTF	TGTGCCAGCAGCACGGGACAGGATAACTATGGCTACACCTTC
-	TRBJ1-3	TRBV28	TRBD1	CASSFLRDRAGGNTIYF	TGTGCCAGCAGCTTCCTCCGGGACAGGGCGGGAGGAAACACCATATATTTT
-	TRBJ2-2	TRBV15	TRBD2	CATSRDRGLANTRTGELFF	TGTGCCACCAGCAGAGACCGGGGACTAGCGAACACGAGGACCGGGGAGCTGTTTTTT
-	TRBJ2-3	TRBV14	TRBD2	CASSQLLAGGTTDTQYF	TGTGCCAGCAGCCAACTTCTAGCGGGAGGGACCACAGATACGCAGTATTTT
-	TRBJ2-7	TRBV19	TRBD1	CASSSTPDRYEQYF	TGTGCCAGTAGTTCGACCCCGGACAGGTACGAGCAGTACTTC
-	TRBJ2-7	TRBV4-1	-	CASSRGTVGEYEQYF	TGCGCCAGCAGTCGCGGGACAGTGGGGGAATACGAGCAGTACTTC
-	TRBJ2-7	TRBV7-2	TRBD2	CASSLGFNLAGEYYEQYF	TGTGCCAGCAGCTTAGGGTTTAATCTAGCGGGGGAGTACTACGAGCAGTACTTC
-	TRBJ1-3	TRBV7-9	-	CASRSVPSPGNTIYF	TGTGCCAGCAGGTCGGTGCCGAGCCCTGGAAACACCATATATTTT
-	TRBJ1-1	TRBV28	-	CASSAQDRLFTLSNTEAFF	TGTGCCAGCAGTGCTCAGGACAGACTTTTTACACTCTCGAACACTGAAGCTTTCTTT
-	TRBJ1-3	TRBV10-3	-	CAIRGFENTIYF	TGTGCCATCCGAGGGTTTGAAAACACCATATATTTT
-	TRBJ2-2	TRBV2	-	CASRGDGMNTGELFF	TGTGCCAGCCGCGGGGACGGAATGAACACCGGGGAGCTGTTTTTT
-	TRBJ2-7	TRBV20-1	-	CSARDAGSSF	TGCAGTGCTAGAGATGCGGGCTCCTCCTTC
-	TRBJ1-1	TRBV6-5	TRBD1	CASREDRGGTEAFF	TGTGCCAGCAGAGAGGACAGGGGGGGCACTGAAGCTTTCTTT
-	TRBJ1-1	TRBV19	-	CASRPRGGKGNTEAFF	TGTGCCAGTAGGCCCAGGGGAGGGAAGGGGAACACTGAAGCTTTCTTT
-	TRBJ2-7	TRBV28	-	CASSYDRSYEQYF	TGTGCCAGCAGTTATGACAGGTCCTACGAGCAGTACTTC
-	TRBJ2-7	TRBV4-3	TRBD2	CASSPHSGTSGREEQYF	TGCGCCAGCAGCCCACATTCCGGGACTAGCGGGAGAGAAGAGCAGTACTTC
-	TRBJ2-3	TRBV28	-	CASSFPDFAETDTQYF	TGTGCCAGCAGTTTCCCCGACTTTGCGGAGACAGATACGCAGTATTTT
once	TRBJ1-2	TRBV20-1	-	CSARLLGYTF	TGCAGTGCTAGACTACTTGGCTACACCTTC
-	TRBJ1-5	TRBV15	-	CATSRDHGDSNSNQPQHF	TGTGCCACCAGCAGAGATCACGGAGACAGCAATAGCAATCAGCCCCAGCATTTT
-	TRBJ2-1	TRBV6-1	TRBD2	CASSEVVRTSAPRMGEQFF	TGTGCCAGCAGTGAAGTGGTAAGAACTAGCGCCCCGCGAATGGGGGAGCAGTTCTTC
few	TRBJ2-7	TRBV28	TRBD1	CASSARQGPYEQYF	TGTGCCAGCAGTGCCAGACAGGGACCCTACGAGCAGTACTTC
-	TRBJ1-4	TRBV7-9	TRBD1	CASSLDRDRVATNEKLFF	TGTGCCAGCAGCTTAGACCGGGACAGAGTTGCAACTAATGAAAAACTGTTTTTT
-	TRBJ2-7	TRBV30	TRBD1	CAWIGAASADRSKNREQYF	TGTGCCTGGATAGGGGCCGCATCCGCGGACAGGTCGAAAAACCGCGAGCAGTACTTC
-	TRBJ2-3	TRBV9	-	CASSVGEGDPDTQYF	TGTGCCAGCAGCGTAGGTGAAGGGGATCCAGATACGCAGTATTTT
-	TRBJ2-2	TRBV5-1	TRBD1	CASSSGQANTGELFF	TGCGCCAGCAGCTCGGGACAGGCGAACACCGGGGAGCTGTTTTTT
-	TRBJ2-1	TRBV14	-	CASSQGRDGVSYNEQFF	TGTGCCAGCAGCCAAGGGAGAGACGGCGTATCCTACAATGAGCAGTTCTTC
-	TRBJ2-5	TRBV12-5	-	CASGLVGQEWETQYF	TGTGCTAGTGGTTTGGTGGGGCAGGAGTGGGAGACCCAGTACTTC
-	TRBJ2-3	TRBV12-1	-	CASSFRLAGNTDTQYF	TGTGCCAGCAGCTTCAGACTAGCGGGGAACACAGATACGCAGTATTTT
-	TRBJ1-3	TRBV7-3	-	CASSLKGAGSIGNTIYF	TGTGCCAGCAGCTTAAAAGGTGCGGGGAGCATTGGAAACACCATATATTTT
few	TRBJ2-1	TRBV4-3	TRBD2	CASSQGGLAGKNEQFF	TGCGCCAGCAGCCAGGGGGGACTAGCGGGGAAGAATGAGCAGTTCTTC
-	TRBJ2-7	TRBV2	-	CASSYSYEQYF	TGTGCCAGCAGTTACTCCTACGAGCAGTACTTC
-	TRBJ2-1	TRBV13	TRBD1	CASQGQDNEQFF	TGTGCCAGCCAGGGACAGGACAATGAGCAGTTCTTC
-	TRBJ1-2	TRBV28	-	CASRWTAGGYTF	TGTGCCAGCAGGTGGACAGCCGGCGGCTACACCTTC
-	TRBJ1-6	TRBV4-3	-	CASSHRQETPSSYNSPLHF	TGCGCCAGCAGTCACAGACAGGAGACACCAAGCTCCTATAATTCCCCCCTCCACTTT
-	TRBJ2-7	TRBV5-1	TRBD1	CASSPTGQGFYEQYF	TGCGCCAGCAGCCCAACGGGACAGGGCTTCTACGAGCAGTACTTC
-	TRBJ2-5	TRBV7-3	-	CASSPGLQETQYF	TGTGCCAGCAGCCCGGGACTTCAAGAGACCCAGTACTTC